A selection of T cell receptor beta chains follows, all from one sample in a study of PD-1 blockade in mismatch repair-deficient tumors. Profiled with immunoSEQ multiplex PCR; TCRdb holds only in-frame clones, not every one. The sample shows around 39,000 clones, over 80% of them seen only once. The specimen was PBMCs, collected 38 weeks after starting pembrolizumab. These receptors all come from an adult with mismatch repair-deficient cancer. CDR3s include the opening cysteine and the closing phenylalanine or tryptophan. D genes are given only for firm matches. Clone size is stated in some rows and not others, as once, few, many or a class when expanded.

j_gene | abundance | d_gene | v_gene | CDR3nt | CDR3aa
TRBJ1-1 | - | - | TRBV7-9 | TGTGCCAGCAGCTTTGGCTTGTTTGGCACTGAAGCTTTCTTT | CASSFGLFGTEAFF
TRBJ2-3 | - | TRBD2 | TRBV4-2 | TGTGCCAGCAGCCAACCTGGGGGGGACGTAGATACGCAGTATTTT | CASSQPGGDVDTQYF
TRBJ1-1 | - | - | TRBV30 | TGTGCCTGGTTGGAGGGGAGCACTGAAGCTTTCTTT | CAWLEGSTEAFF
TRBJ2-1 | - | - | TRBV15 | TGTGCCACCAGCAGAGCGGGACTGGACGATTACAATGAGCAGTTCTTC | CATSRAGLDDYNEQFF
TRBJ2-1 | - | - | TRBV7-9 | TGTGCCAGCAGCTTAGAGTCGCGGTACAATGAGCAGTTCTTC | CASSLESRYNEQFF
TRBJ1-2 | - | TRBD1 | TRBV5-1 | TGCGCCAGCAGCTCCACAGGGGTAGGTTACCTCTTCACCTTC | CASSSTGVGYLFTF
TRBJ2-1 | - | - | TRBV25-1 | TGTGCCAGCAGTGTGGGAGAGAACTCCTACAATGAGCAGTTCTTC | CASSVGENSYNEQFF
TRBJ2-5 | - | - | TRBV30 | TGTGCCGCCATTAGAGGAACAGGAGAAGAGACCCAGTACTTC | CAAIRGTGEETQYF
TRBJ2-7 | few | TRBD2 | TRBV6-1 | TGTGCCAGCAGGGGGGGGAATTACGAGCAGTACTTC | CASRGGNYEQYF
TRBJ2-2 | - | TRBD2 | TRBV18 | TGTGCCAGCTCACCCTGGCTAGCGGAAAACACCGGGGAGCTGTTTTTT | CASSPWLAENTGELFF
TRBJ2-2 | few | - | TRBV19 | TGTGCCAGTGGTATAGGGGGAGTCACCGGGGAGCTGTTTTTT | CASGIGGVTGELFF
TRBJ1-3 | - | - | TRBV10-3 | TGTGCCATCAGTGCGGGGGACGGAAACACCATATATTTT | CAISAGDGNTIYF
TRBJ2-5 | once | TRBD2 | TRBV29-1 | TGCAGCGTTGAGCTAGCGGGAGGCGGTGAGACCCAGTACTTC | CSVELAGGGETQYF
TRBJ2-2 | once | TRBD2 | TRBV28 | TGTGCCAGCACCTTGGCAAGCGGGAGTACCCCCGGGGAGCTGTTTTTT | CASTLASGSTPGELFF
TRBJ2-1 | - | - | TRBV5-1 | TGCGCCAGCAGCTTATCTGGGGGGGCGTTTGTGGACAATGAGCAGTTCTTC | CASSLSGGAFVDNEQFF
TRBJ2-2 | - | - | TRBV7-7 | TGTGCTAGCAGCCCCTCGGGGGCGAACACCGGGGAGCTGTTTTTT | CASSPSGANTGELFF
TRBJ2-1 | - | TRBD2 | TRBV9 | TGTGCCAGCAGCCCTGGACTAGCGGGAGAGGTCTATGAGCAGTTCTTC | CASSPGLAGEVYEQFF
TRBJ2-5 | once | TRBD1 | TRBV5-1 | TGCGCCAGCGGGGGTCAGGGGGTAAACCAAGAGACCCAGTACTTC | CASGGQGVNQETQYF
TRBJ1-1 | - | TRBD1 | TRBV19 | TGTGCCAGTAGTGGAGGACAGGGCAGGATCCTGAACACTGAAGCTTTCTTT | CASSGGQGRILNTEAFF
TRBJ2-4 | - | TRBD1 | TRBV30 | TGTGCCTGGAGTGTCTGGCAGGGGGCTTCCAAAAACATTCAGTACTTC | CAWSVWQGASKNIQYF
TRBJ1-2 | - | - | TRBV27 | TGTGCCAGCAGTTTTAAGGACACGAACTATGGCTACACCTTC | CASSFKDTNYGYTF
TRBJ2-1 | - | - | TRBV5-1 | TGCGCCAGCAGCTTGACTAGCTACAATGAGCAGTTCTTC | CASSLTSYNEQFF
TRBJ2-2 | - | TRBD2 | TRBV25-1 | TGTGCCAGCAGTGAATTTACTAGCGGGTTGAACACCGGGGAGCTGTTTTTT | CASSEFTSGLNTGELFF
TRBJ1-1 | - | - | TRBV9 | TGTGCCAGCAGCGTAGTTTCGGAGACTGAAGCTTTCTTT | CASSVVSETEAFF